Each of the 27 T cell receptor beta chains below was sequenced from the same sample in a study of T cells in Graves' hyperthyroidism and ophthalmopathy. There were TCR beta CDR3 regions amplified from RNA transcripts. In the first-round RT-PCR of the TCR CDR3, the HTBI primer set was used. TCRdb fed the multiplex PCR reads into MiXCR, producing one record per CDR3 protein. The table records 450,000 to 600,000 distinct CDR3 sequences, just under 20% of them present only once. Sequencing input: blood. These receptor sequences come from a man aged 35 to 55 with Graves' ophthalmopathy.

This clonotype was recorded many times. The rearrangement joins TRBV7-2 to TRBJ1-1, with D uncertain. The ends were cut back, 5 bases at V and 1 base at J, with 8 bases in the middle. Germline CDR1 and CDR2: SGHTA and FQGNSA. The CDR3 length is 13 residues. The CDR3 DNA follows: TGTGCCAGCAGCACACAATGGAACACTGAAGCTTTCTTT. Residues: CASSTQWNTEAFF.

This clonotype has just one count. The rearrangement links TRBV6-5 to TRBJ2-2; tentative D call: TRBD1 (6 bases). The V gene's germline CDR1 is MNHEY and CDR2 SVGAGI. V was clipped by 7 bases and J by 5 bases, with 26 bases between them. This CDR3 has 18 residues. The CDR3 sequence is CASNSRPLQGFLTGELFF. The CDR3, as DNA: TGTGCCAGCAATTCTCGGCCCCTTCAGGGGTTTTTAACCGGGGAGCTGTTTTTT.

This clonotype has ten or more counts. The chain is built from TRBV27 and TRBJ1-1; D unclear. CDR3 length: 14 amino acids. From germline, CDR1 is MNHEY and CDR2 SMNVEV (reference sequence). With 3 bases removed from V and 1 base from J, the gap between germline ends came to 9 bases. DNA of the CDR3: TGTGCCAGCAGTTTGAGGGAAAGGAACACTGAAGCTTTCTTT. Its protein is CASSLRERNTEAFF.

This clonotype was observed many times. The CDR3: CAWNGAGPTGELFF. CDR3 DNA: TGTGCCTGGAACGGGGCCGGTCCTACCGGGGAGCTGTTTTTT. The chain uses TRBV30 and TRBJ2-2; D might be TRBD1 or TRBD2, each matching 5 bases. Per the germline V gene, CDR1 is GTSNPN and CDR2 is SVGIG (reference sequence). This CDR3 is built from 14 residues. Trimming cost V 4 bases and J 5 bases, with 14 bases left between them.

This clonotype was detected ten times or more. This chain uses TRBV12-5 with TRBJ2-5; the match to TRBD1 covers 8 bases. Looked up from germline, CDR1 is LGHNT and CDR2 is FRNRAP. With V trimmed by 7 bases and J by 6 bases, 7 bases remained unmatched. The CDR3 is made up of 13 amino acids. The chain's CDR3 is CASAKDRDKTQYF. The CDR3 DNA reads as TGTGCTAGTGCTAAGGACAGGGACAAGACCCAGTACTTC.

This sequence joins TRBV5-1 and TRBJ2-3, with D possibly matching TRBD1 (6 bases). V dropped 4 bases and J dropped 0 bases, with 18 bases sitting between them. The CDR3 loop spans 17 amino acids. The germline V gene has CDR1 SGHRS and CDR2 YFSETQ. In nucleotides, the CDR3 is TGCGCCAGCAGCAAAAGGACAGCAGCCACTAGCACAGATACGCAGTATTTT. Protein product: CASSKRTAATSTDTQYF.

This chain links TRBV20-1 with TRBJ2-5; weak D call: TRBD2 (6 bases). This CDR3 has 12 amino acids. The ends were cut back, 6 bases at V and 2 bases at J, with 10 bases in the middle. CDR1 and CDR2 from the germline V gene are DFQATT and SNEGSKA (reference sequence). The CDR3 DNA is TGCAGTGCACGGGACTCGCAAGAGACCCAGTACTTC. Its translation is CSARDSQETQYF.

This clonotype has only a few counts. This sequence joins TRBV5-1 and TRBJ1-1; D is uncertain. Germline CDR1 and CDR2: SGHRS and YFSETQ. V lost 0 bases and J 1 base, leaving 10 bases between the germline ends. This CDR3 comprises 15 residues. In nucleotides, the CDR3 is TGCGCCAGCAGCTTGGAGCAGGCGAAGAACACTGAAGCTTTCTTT. This gives the protein CASSLEQAKNTEAFF.

The chain has TRBV11-3 and TRBJ2-1; D unresolved. Germline-derived CDR1 and CDR2 are SGHNT and YENEEA. V gave up 0 bases and J gave up 6 bases, with 6 bases separating them. The CDR3 has 13 amino acids. Written as DNA, the CDR3 is TGTGCCAGCAGCTTAGATCCTAGCAATGAGCAGTTCTTC. It is translated as CASSLDPSNEQFF.

In its sample, this clonotype was seen a few times. CDR3 DNA sequence: TGTGCCAGCAGCACAGACAGGGCTGAAGCTTTCTTT. This sequence encodes CASSTDRAEAFF. The chain carries TRBV7-9 and TRBJ1-1; 7 nucleotides align to TRBD1. Germline V gives CDR1 SEHNR, CDR2 FQNEAQ (reference sequence). After removal of 5 bases from V and 6 bases from J, the junction contained 3 bases not matched to a gene. The CDR3 has 12 residues.

The chain joins TRBV12-3 or TRBV12-4 to TRBJ1-2; 7 bases map to TRBD1. J was trimmed by 11 bases and V by 3 bases; bases with no gene match: 6. The CDR3 length is 12 residues. The CDR3 is CASSFVAGGYTF. The CDR3 nucleotides are TGTGCCAGCAGTTTTGTGGCAGGGGGTTACACCTTC.

This clonotype turned up a few times. The chain links TRBV11-3 to TRBJ2-3; D not resolved. Trimming left V 8 bases short and J 0 bases short, with 9 bases between. Germline CDR1 reads SGHNT; CDR2 reads YENEEA. This CDR3 is built from 13 residues. DNA for the CDR3: TGTGCCAGCTCAAAACAGAGCACAGATACGCAGTATTTT. Translated: CASSKQSTDTQYF.

There are a few counts of this clonotype. The CDR3 here is CASSLGSPGTDTQYF. The CDR3 nucleotides are TGTGCCAGCAGTTTAGGCTCTCCCGGCACAGATACGCAGTATTTT. J is TRBJ2-3 and V is TRBV27; unclear D gene. Germline CDR1 is MNHEY and CDR2 is SMNVEV (reference sequence). Trimming stripped 2 bases from V and 1 base from J, with 10 bases between. CDR3 length: 15 residues.

There are a few counts of this clonotype. This chain links TRBV29-1 with TRBJ2-5, with D uncertain. The V gene's germline CDR1 is SQVTM and CDR2 ANQGSEA. With 3 bases removed from V and 0 bases from J, the gap between germline ends came to 5 bases. This CDR3 contains 12 residues. CDR3 DNA sequence: TGCAGCGTTGACAGCTACCAAGAGACCCAGTACTTC. Residues: CSVDSYQETQYF.

V usage is TRBV12-5 and J usage is TRBJ2-1; 7 bases align to TRBD1. The germline V gene has CDR1 LGHNT and CDR2 FRNRAP. The CDR3 contains 14 residues. The ends lost 5 bases at V and 0 bases at J; junction bases unmatched: 1. The CDR3 region is CASGRQGSYNEQFF. CDR3 nucleotide sequence: TGTGCTAGTGGTAGACAGGGCTCCTACAATGAGCAGTTCTTC.

This clonotype showed up many times. The chain uses TRBV5-1 and TRBJ2-1; 10 bases map to TRBD1. CDR1 is SGHRS, CDR2 YFSETQ, per germline. The CDR3 consists of 15 residues. V trimming: 6 bases; J trimming: 8 bases; junction bases outside the gene matches: 11. CDR3 in DNA: TGCGCCAGCAAATTGGGACAGGGGAATATGCATGAGCAGTTCTTC. This encodes CASKLGQGNMHEQFF. The full variable domain, rest sourced from reference TRBV5-1 and TRBJ2-1, is KAGVTQTPRYLIKTRGQQVTLSCSPISGHRSVSWYQQTPGQGLQFLFEYFSETQRNKGNFPGRFSGRQFSNSRSEMNVSTLELGDSALYLCASKLGQGNMHEQFFGPGTRLTVL.

The sample holds a few counts of this clonotype. The rearrangement uses TRBV3-1 and TRBJ2-5; 10 nucleotides align to TRBD1. The CDR3 runs to 16 residues. Germline V lookup: CDR1 LGHDT, CDR2 YNNKEL (reference sequence). V gave up 3 bases and J gave up 5 bases; unmatched junction bases: 9. The CDR3 protein is CASSQRTGGIGETQYF. The CDR3 DNA follows: TGTGCCAGCAGCCAGAGGACAGGGGGGATTGGGGAGACCCAGTACTTC.

CDR3 loop: CASSPESSEKLFF. The CDR3, as DNA: TGTGCCAGCAGCCCAGAGTCCAGCGAAAAACTGTTTTTT. The chain carries TRBV3-1 and TRBJ1-4; D is ambiguous. The CDR3 loop spans 13 amino acids. V shed 4 bases and J shed 8 bases, with 11 bases lying between them. CDR1 is LGHDT, CDR2 YNNKEL, per germline (reference sequence). Looking up the rest from reference TRBV3-1 and TRBJ1-4 gives the full variable domain: DTAVSQTPKYLVTQMGNDKSIKCEQNLGHDTMYWYKQDSKKFLKIMFSYNNKELIINETVPNRFSPKSPDKAHLNLHINSLELGDSAVYFCASSPESSEKLFFGSGTQLSVL.

The chain links TRBV12-5 to TRBJ2-1; 7 bases are a match to TRBD2. V dropped 5 bases and J dropped 4; count of bases not matched to a gene: 11. The CDR3 runs to 16 residues. In germline, CDR1 is LGHNT, CDR2 FRNRAP. The CDR3 DNA sequence: TGTGCTAGTGGTCAATCCCCGGGACTAACTTACAATGAGCAGTTCTTC. Translated, it gives CASGQSPGLTYNEQFF.

This clonotype was seen many times. This chain links TRBV3-1 with TRBJ2-3, with a weak D call TRBD1 (6 bases). The CDR3 totals 11 residues. Germline-derived CDR1 and CDR2 are LGHDT and YNNKEL (reference sequence). Trimming removed 7 bases at V and 6 bases at J, with 8 bases between. The CDR3 loop reads CASKRGDTQYF. The CDR3 coding sequence is TGTGCCAGCAAAAGGGGGGATACGCAGTATTTT.

This clonotype was picked up many times. The chain is built from TRBV7-2 and TRBJ2-5, with 7 bases aligning to TRBD2. The CDR3 sequence is 15 residues long. Germline V gene sequence: CDR1 SGHTA, CDR2 FQGNSA. With V trimmed by 1 base and J by 2 bases, 4 bases remained unmatched. CDR3 region: CASSLVGGFQETQYF. The CDR3 bases are TGTGCCAGCAGCTTAGTGGGGGGGTTTCAAGAGACCCAGTACTTC.

This clonotype was found a few times. J is TRBJ1-5 and V is TRBV10-2, with D possibly being TRBD1 (5 bases). From germline, CDR1 is WSHSY and CDR2 SAAADI. There are 13 residues in the CDR3. Trimming stripped 4 bases from V and 7 bases from J, with 11 bases between. CDR3 sequence reads: CASSAGRDQPQHF. In nucleotides, the CDR3 is TGCGCCAGCAGTGCAGGCAGGGACCAGCCCCAGCATTTT.

This clonotype has ten or more counts. The chain links TRBV12-3 or TRBV12-4 to TRBJ1-1; 9 bases fit TRBD1. V shed 5 bases and J 0 bases; nucleotides not matched to a gene: 10. The CDR3 covers 17 residues. The DNA of the CDR3 is TGTGCCAGCAGTCCCGGGACAGGGCCGAGAATGAACACTGAAGCTTTCTTT. Translation: CASSPGTGPRMNTEAFF.

The CDR3 nucleotides are TGCGCCAGCGGTACCTTCTCAACAAGCGAGCAGTACTTC. Its protein is CASGTFSTSEQYF. The chain uses TRBV4-3 and TRBJ2-7; D not certain. Germline CDR1 and CDR2: LGHNA and YSLEER. The CDR3 contains 13 residues. Trimming took off 8 bases at V and 6 bases at J, with 17 bases between the two ends.

This clonotype appeared a few times. The rearrangement joins TRBV6-1 to TRBJ2-5, with 8 bases lining up with TRBD1. The V and J ends lost 2 bases and 5 bases, in that order; junction bases with no gene match: 7. From germline, CDR1 is MNHNS and CDR2 SASEGT. There are 15 residues in the CDR3. In DNA, the CDR3 is TGTGCCAGCAGTGAACTCAGGGGGCCAGGGGAGACCCAGTACTTC. It yields the protein CASSELRGPGETQYF.

This clonotype was seen a handful of times. The chain carries TRBV7-2 and TRBJ2-7; 7 bases are shared with TRBD1. V trimming: 5 bases; J trimming: 1 base; junction bases outside the gene matches: 8. The length of the CDR3 is 15 residues. Germline V gene data show CDR1 as SGHTA and CDR2 as FQGNSA. In DNA, the CDR3 is TGTGCCAGCAGCACTCGGGACAGTTTTTCCTACGAGCAGTACTTC. Its protein product is CASSTRDSFSYEQYF. The full variable domain, in which reference TRBV7-2 and TRBJ2-7 provide the parts outside the CDR3, is GAGVSQSPSNKVTEKGKDVELRCDPISGHTALYWYRQSLGQGLEFLIYFQGNSAPDKSGLPSDRFSAERTGGSVSTLTIQRTQQEDSAVYLCASSTRDSFSYEQYFGPGTRLTVT.

This clonotype was counted a few times. The chain employs TRBV5-1 and TRBJ2-1; the match to TRBD1 covers 8 bases. With V trimmed by 2 bases and J by 0 bases, 7 bases remained unmatched. The germline V gene encodes CDR1 SGHRS and CDR2 YFSETQ. The length of the CDR3 is 17 residues. The CDR3 coding sequence is TGCGCCAGCAGCTTCGGGACAGGCTCCCCCTCCTACAATGAGCAGTTCTTC. This encodes CASSFGTGSPSYNEQFF.